A single sample is the source of the 10 T cell receptor beta chains below, sequenced in a study of response to subunit inactivated influenza vaccine. TCRdb passed the RT-PCR reads through MiXCR, listing each CDR3 protein once. The sample has 500,000 to 600,000 distinct CDR3 sequences; about 10% are singletons. This sample comprised PBMCs from blood, obtained on the day of vaccination. Source of these receptors: a man aged 45 to 65 who received an inactivated influenza vaccine.

This CDR3 reads CASSSRTPTNEQFF. Written as DNA, the CDR3 is TGTGCCAGCAGTTCTCGAACCCCAACAAATGAGCAGTTCTTC. V gene TRBV6-2 or TRBV6-3 combines with J gene TRBJ2-1; D ambiguous. Germline-derived CDR1 and CDR2 are MNHEY and SVGEGT. The CDR3 covers 14 residues. The germline V and J ends were trimmed by 4 bases and 7 bases, with 14 bases remaining between them.

The chain has TRBV20-1 and TRBJ2-7, with TRBD2 identical over 9 bases. The length of the CDR3 is 15 residues. Germline CDR1 DFQATT, CDR2 SNEGSKA (reference sequence). J was trimmed by 5 bases and V by 2 bases; bases with no gene match: 10. CDR3 residues: CSARPVSGGPHEQYF. The CDR3, as DNA: TGCAGTGCTAGACCTGTAAGCGGGGGGCCCCACGAGCAGTACTTC.

This clonotype was seen a few times. The chain joins TRBV12-3 or TRBV12-4 to TRBJ2-3; a weak D match, TRBD1 (6 bases). V was trimmed by 7 bases and J by 2 bases, leaving 16 bases between them. The CDR3 totals 15 residues. The CDR3 loop is CASTERGSDTDTQYF. DNA for the CDR3: TGTGCCAGCACCGAGAGGGGGAGTGACACAGATACGCAGTATTTT.

CDR3 sequence: CASSTSGNTDTQYF. The CDR3 coding sequence is TGTGCCAGTAGCACTAGCGGGAACACAGATACGCAGTATTTT. The rearrangement joins TRBV10-3 to TRBJ2-3, with 10 nucleotides matching TRBD2. The CDR3 has 14 residues. The J segment lost 2 bases and the V segment lost 10 bases, leaving 6 bases of the junction unmatched. Germline V gene sequence: CDR1 ENHRY, CDR2 SYGVKD.

This chain links TRBV28 with TRBJ2-1; TRBD2 aligns across 16 bases. Germline-derived CDR1 and CDR2 are MDHEN and SYDVKM. CDR3 size: 16 residues. V trimming: 4 bases; J trimming: 5 bases; junction bases outside the gene matches: 2. The CDR3 protein is CASSSGTSGRDNEQFF. CDR3 nucleotides: TGTGCCAGCAGTTCTGGGACTAGCGGGAGGGACAATGAGCAGTTCTTC.

This clonotype was seen a handful of times. This chain uses TRBV4-1 with TRBJ1-4; 7 bases are shared with TRBD1. The germline V gene encodes CDR1 MGHRA and CDR2 YSYEKL. This CDR3 has 15 amino acids. Trimming at V came to 5 bases and at J to 4 bases, leaving 7 bases not matched to a gene. This CDR3 is CASSMPGQFNEKLFF. Written as DNA, the CDR3 is TGCGCCAGCAGCATGCCGGGACAGTTTAATGAAAAACTGTTTTTT.

The chain uses TRBV7-3 and TRBJ2-3; 11 nucleotides match TRBD2. The CDR3 contains 16 residues. Trimming removed 2 bases from V and 1 base from J; junction bases left unmatched: 2. The V gene's germline CDR1 is SGHTA and CDR2 FQGTGA. The CDR3 sequence: CASSLSGLAGTDTQYF. The CDR3 DNA reads TGTGCCAGCAGCTTATCGGGACTAGCGGGCACAGATACGCAGTATTTT.

This clonotype has only a few counts. The chain links TRBV7-6 to TRBJ2-7, with unresolved D. The ends were cut back, 1 base at V and 4 bases at J, with 8 bases in the middle. The CDR3 loop spans 13 amino acids. Germline V lookup: CDR1 SGHVS, CDR2 FNYEAQ. CDR3 loop: CASSLGLQYEQYF. CDR3 coding DNA: TGTGCCAGCAGCTTAGGTCTCCAGTACGAGCAGTACTTC.

This rearrangement joins TRBV6-1 to TRBJ1-4, with 8 bases aligning to TRBD1. Germline CDR1 and CDR2: MNHNS and SASEGT. The CDR3 is 16 residues long. The junction had 5 bases not matched to a gene; V was cut back by 5 bases and J by 0 bases. The CDR3: CASSRTGRATNEKLFF. The CDR3 DNA reads as TGTGCCAGCAGTAGGACAGGGCGTGCAACTAATGAAAAACTGTTTTTT.

This clonotype was found a few times. The chain links TRBV29-1 to TRBJ1-1; no definite D call. CDR3 size: 13 residues. Per germline, CDR1 SQVTM and CDR2 ANQGSEA. V lost 8 bases, J lost 3 bases, and 16 bases lay in between. Here the CDR3 DNA reads TGCAGCTCTCGATTTAGGGCGGACACTGAAGCTTTCTTT. Protein: CSSRFRADTEAFF. The whole variable domain, remainder taken from reference TRBV29-1 and TRBJ1-1, is SAVISQKPSRDICQRGTSLTIQCQVDSQVTMMFWYRQQPGQSLTLIATANQGSEATYESGFVIDKFPISRPNLTFSTLTVSNMSPEDSSIYLCSSRFRADTEAFFGQGTRLTVV.